These 26 T cell receptor beta chains share one sample of origin, sequenced in a study of response to subunit inactivated influenza vaccine. TCRdb reprocessed the RT-PCR reads with MiXCR, giving one entry per CDR3 protein. Of about 610,000 distinct CDR3 sequences listed, around 13% were seen once; the top ten hold more than 9.5%. The sample here was PBMCs from blood, taken 11 to 12 days after vaccination. These receptors were collected from a man aged 50 to 60 who received an inactivated influenza vaccine.

The sample holds a few counts of this clonotype. The chain combines TRBV20-1 with TRBJ2-7; tentatively, D is TRBD2 (7 bases). This CDR3 is 16 amino acids long. V lost 3 bases and J 2 bases, leaving 20 bases between the germline ends. Germline V gives CDR1 DFQATT, CDR2 SNEGSKA (reference sequence). Here the CDR3 DNA reads TGCAGTGCTAGGGACCCCAGAGCGGGACACCCCTACGAGCAGTACTTC. The encoded protein is CSARDPRAGHPYEQYF.

This clonotype was seen more than once but under ten times. The chain joins TRBV11-2 to TRBJ2-3; 8 nucleotides agree with TRBD2. The CDR3 runs 16 residues. In germline, CDR1 is SGHAT, CDR2 FQNNGV. V lost 3 bases to trimming and J lost 3 bases; unmatched junction nucleotides: 8. The CDR3 sequence is CASSFSGGRKTDTQYF. The DNA for the CDR3 is TGTGCCAGCAGCTTCTCGGGCGGGAGGAAGACAGATACGCAGTATTTT.

In this sample, this clonotype turned up many times. The chain combines TRBV12-3 or TRBV12-4 with TRBJ2-7; D uncertain. This CDR3 has 13 amino acids. The V gene lost 5 bases and the J gene lost 0 bases, with 8 bases spanning the gap. CDR3 amino acids: CASSPSPSYEQYF. The CDR3 DNA reads as TGTGCCAGCAGTCCGTCCCCCTCCTACGAGCAGTACTTC.

The chain links TRBV11-1 to TRBJ2-1; 14 nucleotides line up with TRBD2. V was clipped by 5 bases and J by 4 bases; unmatched bases: 10. CDR1 and CDR2 (germline): SGHAT, FQDESV (reference sequence). CDR3 size: 18 residues. The CDR3 is CASSPGLAGGPGYNEQFF. The CDR3 nucleotides are TGTGCCAGCAGCCCCGGACTAGCGGGAGGCCCGGGTTACAATGAGCAGTTCTTC.

The sample holds many counts of this clonotype. This sequence joins TRBV13 and TRBJ2-7; no clear D. The CDR3 spans 13 residues. Germline V gene sequence: CDR1 PRHDT, CDR2 FYEKMQ (reference sequence). Deletions cut 0 bases from V and 2 bases from J, with 5 bases between. This CDR3 reads CASSLGVTYEQYF. The CDR3, as DNA: TGTGCCAGCAGCTTAGGGGTGACCTACGAGCAGTACTTC.

In its sample, this clonotype was seen a few times. CDR3 residues: CATSDWDSASGEQYF. CDR3 bases: TGTGCCACCAGTGATTGGGACAGTGCATCGGGAGAGCAGTACTTC. The chain couples TRBV24-1 to TRBJ2-7, with 7 bases that match TRBD1. Looked up from germline, CDR1 is KGHDR and CDR2 is SFDVKD. Trimming at V came to 2 bases and at J to 7 bases, leaving 10 bases not matched to a gene. The CDR3 length is 15 residues.

In its sample, this clonotype was seen a few times. V is TRBV4-2 and J is TRBJ2-2; a weak D match, TRBD2 (7 bases). Germline CDR1 reads LGHNA; CDR2 reads YNFKEQ. Deletions cut 4 bases from V and 2 bases from J, with 20 bases between. The CDR3 has 18 residues. CDR3 sequence reads: CASSPGGGGHLNTGELFF. The DNA for the CDR3 is TGTGCCAGCAGCCCTGGCGGCGGGGGCCATCTAAACACCGGGGAGCTGTTTTTT.

The chain uses TRBV10-3 and TRBJ1-1, with unresolved D. The germline V and J ends were trimmed by 4 bases and 4 bases, with 4 bases remaining between them. Germline V gives CDR1 ENHRY, CDR2 SYGVKD. The CDR3 totals 11 residues. CDR3 in DNA: TGTGCCATCAGTGTAGGCACTGAAGCTTTCTTT. This translates into CAISVGTEAFF.

This clonotype was seen a handful of times. This chain connects TRBV5-1 to TRBJ1-2, with TRBD1 matching 7 bases. CDR3 size: 19 residues. V shed 4 bases, J shed 0 bases, and the junction held 18 bases outside the gene matches. In germline, CDR1 is SGHRS, CDR2 YFSETQ. The CDR3 nucleotides read TGCGCCAGCAGCGGACGCAGTTTGAGGGGGCGACAGCCTAACTATGGCTACACCTTC. This encodes CASSGRSLRGRQPNYGYTF.

The J gene is TRBJ2-3, the V gene TRBV29-1, with 13 bases fitting TRBD2. The CDR3 spans 16 residues. Looked up from germline, CDR1 is SQVTM and CDR2 is ANQGSEA. J gave up 4 bases and V 6 bases, and 10 bases lay outside the gene matches. The CDR3 DNA is TGCAGCGTCGTGGGAGGGACTAGCGGGATCGCAGATACGCAGTATTTT. This codes for CSVVGGTSGIADTQYF.

This chain connects TRBV28 to TRBJ2-6; D assignment may be TRBD1 or TRBD2 (5 bases each). CDR3 length: 19 amino acids. Deletions cut 6 bases from V and 0 bases from J, with 21 bases between. CDR1 MDHEN and CDR2 SYDVKM come from the germline V gene. The CDR3 DNA is TGTGCCAGCAGCTCTGGGTCCGGGGCCAACCTCTCTGGGGCCAACGTCCTGACTTTC. Its translation is CASSSGSGANLSGANVLTF. Based on the CDR3 plus reference TRBV28 and TRBJ2-6, the full variable domain is DVKVTQSSRYLVKRTGEKVFLECVQDMDHENMFWYRQDPGLGLRLIYFSYDVKMKEKGDIPEGYSVSREKKERFSLILESASTNQTSMYLCASSSGSGANLSGANVLTFGAGSRLTVL.

The table lists this clonotype with many counts. The V gene is TRBV7-2, the J gene TRBJ2-3, with TRBD2 matching over 13 bases. This CDR3 has 15 residues. From germline, CDR1 is SGHTA and CDR2 FQGNSA. V gave up 1 base and J gave up 10 bases; unmatched junction bases: 5. The CDR3 region has the DNA TGTGCCAGCAGCTTAGAGGCCGGGACTAGCGGGGCGCAGTATTTT. As protein: CASSLEAGTSGAQYF.

In this sample, this clonotype turned up many times. The rearrangement uses TRBV11-1 and TRBJ2-2; D is unclear. Deletions cut 1 base from V and 1 base from J, with 7 bases between. CDR1 and CDR2 from the germline V gene are SGHAT and FQDESV (reference sequence). The CDR3 runs to 15 residues. DNA of the CDR3: TGTGCCAGCAGCTTAGAGTCGGTGAACACCGGGGAGCTGTTTTTT. It encodes CASSLESVNTGELFF.

This clonotype was detected a few times. The V gene is TRBV6-1, the J gene TRBJ2-7; 11 bases match TRBD2. Germline CDR1 reads MNHNS; CDR2 reads SASEGT. This CDR3 region has 19 residues. With V trimmed by 6 bases and J by 3 bases, 19 bases remained unmatched. The CDR3 DNA follows: TGTGCCAGCAGCCTCCCTCCACCCATAGCGGGAGGGCCGGACTACGAGCAGTACTTC. It codes for CASSLPPPIAGGPDYEQYF.

This clonotype was detected ten times or more. In nucleotides, the CDR3 is TGCGCCAGCAGCGAAACAGGGGGGAAAAACATTCAGTACTTC. It is translated as CASSETGGKNIQYF. The rearrangement joins TRBV5-1 to TRBJ2-4; the match to TRBD1 covers 8 bases. CDR3 length: 14 residues. V gave up 4 bases and J gave up 4 bases; unmatched junction bases: 4. CDR1 and CDR2 from the germline V gene are SGHRS and YFSETQ.

The V gene is TRBV5-1, the J gene TRBJ2-6, with TRBD1 matching 11 bases. The trim removed 4 bases at V and 4 bases at J, leaving 7 bases unmatched. CDR3 length equals 17 residues. Germline CDR1 SGHRS, CDR2 YFSETQ. The CDR3 nucleotides read TGCGCCAGCAGCACCGGACAGGGGGCGCCCGGGGCCAACGTCCTGACTTTC. It specifies CASSTGQGAPGANVLTF.

This chain connects TRBV18 to TRBJ1-4; D unclear. This CDR3 region has 13 residues. CDR1 KGHSH and CDR2 LQKENI come from the germline V gene. V was clipped by 2 bases and J by 8 bases, with 9 bases between them. The DNA of the CDR3 is TGTGCCAGCTCACCATCTATATTCGAAAAACTGTTTTTT. Translation gives CASSPSIFEKLFF.

The chain couples TRBV11-2 to TRBJ2-5, with unresolved D. The germline gives CDR1 SGHAT, CDR2 FQNNGV. The CDR3 runs to 13 residues. V shed 2 bases and J shed 4 bases, with 8 bases lying between them. The CDR3: CASSLRLGETQYF. The DNA of the CDR3 is TGTGCCAGCAGCTTACGACTCGGAGAGACCCAGTACTTC.

This clonotype was observed a few times. The chain is built from TRBV29-1 and TRBJ2-3; D is unclear. The CDR3 runs 14 residues. Between the trimmed V and J ends, which lost 4 bases and 2 bases, there was a span of 13 bases. Germline V lookup: CDR1 SQVTM, CDR2 ANQGSEA. Here the CDR3 reads CSVGSGWFTDTQYF. The DNA for the CDR3 is TGCAGCGTTGGAAGTGGTTGGTTCACAGATACGCAGTATTTT.

The V call is TRBV5-1, the J call TRBJ2-3, with TRBD2 identical over 10 bases. This CDR3 has 16 residues. Germline V lookup: CDR1 SGHRS, CDR2 YFSETQ. After removal of 4 bases from V and 4 bases from J, the junction contained 9 bases not matched to a gene. CDR3 in amino acids: CASSPPSGRASDTQYF. CDR3 in DNA: TGCGCCAGCAGCCCACCCAGCGGGAGGGCCTCAGATACGCAGTATTTT.

The chain couples TRBV5-4 to TRBJ2-1; D is perhaps TRBD1 (5 bases). Trimming took off 0 bases at V and 6 bases at J, with 13 bases between the two ends. The CDR3 runs 15 residues. Germline CDR1 is SGHNT and CDR2 is YYREEE (reference sequence). The DNA of the CDR3 is TGTGCCAGCAGCTTGGAGGCAGGGCCCCTCAATGAGCAGTTCTTC. This translates into CASSLEAGPLNEQFF.

This clonotype appeared a few times. This chain links TRBV10-3 with TRBJ2-1, with 15 nucleotides matching TRBD2. Germline CDR1 is ENHRY and CDR2 is SYGVKD. The CDR3 loop spans 18 amino acids. The ends lost 6 bases at V and 0 bases at J; junction bases unmatched: 6. The CDR3 region has the DNA TGTGCCATCAGCTCGGGACTAGCGGGGGGAAGCTCCTACAATGAGCAGTTCTTC. As protein: CAISSGLAGGSSYNEQFF.

This clonotype occurred a few times. This chain uses TRBV20-1 with TRBJ2-5; TRBD2 aligns across 7 bases. The CDR3 length is 13 residues. V shed 6 bases and J 4 bases; nucleotides not matched to a gene: 8. Germline V lookup: CDR1 DFQATT, CDR2 SNEGSKA (reference sequence). The CDR3 sequence: CSALPGGTETQYF. CDR3 DNA: TGCAGTGCCCTCCCCGGGGGGACAGAGACCCAGTACTTC.

The chain uses TRBV10-3 and TRBJ1-6; 7 nucleotides line up with TRBD1. The CDR3 sequence is 14 residues long. Trimming cost V 8 bases and J 10 bases; bases outside gene matches: 11. Germline CDR1 and CDR2: ENHRY and SYGVKD. This chain's CDR3 is CAIAPASRGSPLHF. DNA of the CDR3: TGTGCCATCGCACCAGCGAGCAGGGGGTCACCCCTCCACTTT.

The V and J genes are TRBV28 and TRBJ2-4; 8 nucleotides line up with TRBD2. The CDR3 runs 16 residues. CDR1 is MDHEN and CDR2 is SYDVKM in the germline V gene. Losses at the gene ends were 2 bases for V and 8 bases for J; bases not matched to a gene: 11. CDR3 bases: TGTGCCAGCAGTTTAAGCGCGGGGGGAGCCAGAGACATTCAGTACTTC. Residues: CASSLSAGGARDIQYF.

This clonotype appeared a few times. The chain uses TRBV7-9 and TRBJ2-1, with 9 bases lining up with TRBD1. J lost 1 base, V lost 5 bases, and 3 bases had no gene match. Looked up from germline, CDR1 is SEHNR and CDR2 is FQNEAQ (reference sequence). The CDR3 sequence is 15 residues long. The CDR3 reads CASSRQGGSYNEQFF. The CDR3 coding sequence is TGTGCCAGCAGCCGACAGGGGGGATCCTACAATGAGCAGTTCTTC.